There are a few counts of the clone carrying this T cell receptor (beta chain). Its antigen is as yet unknown. TCRdb used MiXCR to reprocess the 5' RACE reads, holding one entry per CDR3 protein. The sample lists hundreds of thousands of distinct CDR3 sequences, 13% occurring once. The CDR3 loop spans 12 amino acids. CDR1 SGHTA and CDR2 FQGNSA come from the germline V gene. The V and J ends lost 5 bases and 5 bases respectively, with 8 bases between them. The data were taken from a study of T cells after yellow fever vaccination. Study-level results: Shared CD4/CD8 clonotypes were a small share, likely from convergent recombination. A large majority of primary-vaccination clones showed up again after the booster (about 96% CD4, around 85% CD8).

This sequence was found in a man aged 25-45 years who received the YFV17D yellow fever vaccine. This chain uses TRBV7-2 with TRBJ2-3; no definite D call. This specimen was PBMCs, taken on the day of the yellow fever booster vaccination. In nucleotides, the CDR3 is TGTGCCAGCAGCCAAAACATAGATACGCAGTATTTT. This sequence encodes CASSQNIDTQYF.